These 16 T cell receptor beta chains originate from one sample sequenced in a study of blood T cell repertoires in COVID-19. Profiled with immunoSEQ multiplex PCR; TCRdb holds only in-frame clones, not every one. Among 400,000 or so clones listed, 85% to 90% were seen once. The source material was peripheral blood. All receptors come from a human donor in a cohort sampled during active COVID-19.

The rearrangement links TRBV2 to TRBJ2-7; a weak D match, TRBD2 (6 bases). Trimming took off 6 bases at V and 2 bases at J, with 14 bases between the two ends. CDR1 is SNHLY and CDR2 is FYNNEI in the germline V gene. There are 14 residues in the CDR3. CDR3 sequence (DNA): TGTGCCAGCAGCGGGACGGAGGGGCCCTACGAGCAGTACTTC. As protein: CASSGTEGPYEQYF. The full variable domain, rest sourced from reference TRBV2 and TRBJ2-7, is EPEVTQTPSHQVTQMGQEVILRCVPISNHLYFYWYRQILGQKVEFLVSFYNNEISEKSEIFDDQFSVERPDGSNFTLKIRSTKLEDSAMYFCASSGTEGPYEQYFGPGTRLTVT.

The chain combines TRBV6-1 with TRBJ2-1, with D possibly being TRBD2 (6 bases). This CDR3 is built from 15 residues. V was clipped by 2 bases and J by 4 bases, with 12 bases between them. Germline V CDR1 and CDR2: MNHNS, SASEGT. As DNA, the CDR3 is TGTGCCAGCAGTGAAATGTCTAGCGAGTACAATGAGCAGTTCTTC. Translation gives CASSEMSSEYNEQFF.

V gene TRBV3-1 (or the pseudogene TRBV3-2) combines with J gene TRBJ1-1; no clear D gene. CDR1 and CDR2 from the germline V gene are LGHDT and YNNKEL (reference sequence). Between the trimmed V and J ends, which lost 1 base and 0 bases, there was a span of 12 bases. The CDR3 loop spans 16 amino acids. In DNA form, the CDR3 reads TGTGCCAGCAGCCAAGCGCACAGTATCATGAACACTGAAGCTTTCTTT. This sequence encodes CASSQAHSIMNTEAFF.

The gene calls are TRBV9 and TRBJ2-3; TRBD2 matches at 7 bases. Trimming removed 4 bases from V and 3 bases from J; junction bases left unmatched: 5. Germline-derived CDR1 and CDR2 are SGDLS and YYNGEE. CDR3 length equals 14 residues. The CDR3 is CASSYSGGTDTQYF. The CDR3 DNA reads TGTGCCAGCAGCTACTCCGGGGGGACAGATACGCAGTATTTT.

This sequence joins TRBV29-1 and TRBJ1-4; D is ambiguous. Per the germline V gene, CDR1 is SQVTM and CDR2 is ANQGSEA. V gave up 4 bases and J gave up 8 bases, with 8 bases separating them. This CDR3 region has 11 residues. The CDR3 sequence: CSVGEEEKLFF. The CDR3 DNA sequence: TGCAGCGTTGGGGAGGAGGAAAAACTGTTTTTT.

The chain links TRBV21-1 to TRBJ1-5; the table's D call TRBD1 went unverified against the DNA. TRBV21-1 is deemed a pseudogene. The CDR3 covers 17 residues. CDR3 sequence reads: CASSKARDSYSNQPQHF. The CDR3 coding sequence is TGTGCCAGCAGCAAAGCCAGGGACAGTTATAGCAATCAGCCCCAGCATTTT.

The rearrangement joins TRBV5-1 to TRBJ2-2; D perhaps matches TRBD1 (6 bases). The V gene's germline CDR1 is SGHRS and CDR2 YFSETQ. The CDR3 sequence is 16 residues long. Trimming left V 3 bases short and J 0 bases short, with 12 bases between. CDR3 residues: CASSSQTGSNTGELFF. CDR3 sequence (DNA): TGCGCCAGCAGCTCACAGACAGGTTCGAACACCGGGGAGCTGTTTTTT. The complete variable domain, with remaining parts taken from reference TRBV5-1 and TRBJ2-2, reads KAGVTQTPRYLIKTRGQQVTLSCSPISGHRSVSWYQQTPGQGLQFLFEYFSETQRNKGNFPGRFSGRQFSNSRSEMNVSTLELGDSALYLCASSSQTGSNTGELFFGEGSRLTVL.

This chain joins TRBV30 and TRBJ1-3; D may be TRBD1 (5 bases). The CDR3 runs to 14 residues. The germline V gene has CDR1 GTSNPN and CDR2 SVGIG (reference sequence). Trimming took 0 bases from V and 8 from J, leaving 14 bases between them. The CDR3 sequence is CAWSVSGIPDTIYF. As DNA, the CDR3 is TGTGCCTGGAGTGTATCAGGGATCCCTGACACCATATATTTT.

This clone showed up just once. The V gene is TRBV27, the J gene TRBJ2-4; 12 positions match TRBD2. Trimming removed 3 bases from V and 6 bases from J; junction bases left unmatched: 6. CDR3 length equals 16 residues. Germline V CDR1 and CDR2: MNHEY, SMNVEV (reference sequence). The CDR3, as DNA: TGTGCCAGCAGTTTCCTAGCGGGGGGGCGGGGAAACATTCAGTACTTC. Translating gives CASSFLAGGRGNIQYF.

This clone is a singleton in its sample. The V call is TRBV20-1, the J call TRBJ1-1; unclear D gene. Per germline, CDR1 DFQATT and CDR2 SNEGSKA (reference sequence). V was trimmed by 5 bases and J by 3 bases, leaving 7 bases between them. CDR3 length: 11 residues. The CDR3 nucleotides are TGCAGTGCTGAGAGGGACACTGAAGCTTTCTTT. Amino acid sequence: CSAERDTEAFF.

The V and J genes are TRBV4-1 and TRBJ1-2, with D unclear. Germline CDR1 MGHRA, CDR2 YSYEKL. The CDR3 has 14 residues. The V and J ends lost 0 bases and 3 bases respectively, with 8 bases between them. DNA for the CDR3: TGCGCCAGCAGCCAAGAAGAAACAGACTATGGCTACACCTTC. This gives the protein CASSQEETDYGYTF.

J is TRBJ2-7 and V is TRBV7-8, with D perhaps TRBD2 (6 bases). CDR3 length equals 15 residues. Between the trimmed V and J ends, which lost 4 bases and 5 bases, there was a span of 18 bases. Germline V gene data show CDR1 as SGHVS and CDR2 as FQNEAQ. This CDR3 reads CASSSLSGGGNEQYF. Written as DNA, the CDR3 is TGTGCCAGCAGCTCCCTCTCGGGTGGAGGGAACGAGCAGTACTTC.

This clone was observed a few times. The chain uses TRBV5-1 and TRBJ2-2; D is undetermined. CDR3 size: 13 residues. Trimming shortened V by 2 bases and J by 5 bases, and 7 bases separated the two germline ends. CDR1 SGHRS and CDR2 YFSETQ come from the germline V gene. DNA of the CDR3: TGCGCCAGCAGCTTATGGGCGACCGGGGAGCTGTTTTTT. Translation: CASSLWATGELFF.

This clone was counted only a few times. The chain combines TRBV27 with TRBJ2-1, with 15 bases identical to TRBD2. Losses at the gene ends were 5 bases for V and 6 bases for J; bases not matched to a gene: 2. CDR1 and CDR2 (germline): MNHEY, SMNVEV (reference sequence). CDR3 length: 15 amino acids. The CDR3 DNA reads TGTGCCAGCAGTGGACTAGCGGGAGGGGGCAATGAGCAGTTCTTC. It translates to CASSGLAGGGNEQFF.

V usage is TRBV10-1 and J usage is TRBJ2-7; D may be TRBD2 (7 bases). V lost 2 bases and J 2 bases, leaving 22 bases between the germline ends. Germline V gene data show CDR1 as WNHNN and CDR2 as SYGVQD (reference sequence). The CDR3 runs 18 residues. CDR3 region: CASSEKVSRGPGPYEQYF. Here the CDR3 DNA reads TGCGCCAGCAGTGAGAAGGTCTCGCGGGGGCCCGGCCCCTACGAGCAGTACTTC.

J is TRBJ1-1 and V is TRBV28; tentative D call: TRBD1 (6 bases). Germline V gives CDR1 MDHEN, CDR2 SYDVKM. Trimming left V 6 bases short and J 6 bases short, with 17 bases between. The CDR3 spans 14 residues. As DNA, the CDR3 is TGTGCCAGCAGCAACAGGGACGAGGGATCTGAAGCTTTCTTT. As protein: CASSNRDEGSEAFF.